This T cell receptor (beta chain) was observed in a study of OX40 agonist ivuxolimab in advanced cancers. The overall study: Enrollees could have had prior anti-PD-1, anti-PD-L1 or anti-CTLA-4 therapy, which 35% to 40% had received. Study observations and caveats: Specificity for antigen went undetermined in the expanded peripheral T cells. Relative to CD4+, CD8+ T cells held more expanded clones on average.

This CDR3 comprises 14 residues. Looked up from germline, CDR1 is KGHSH and CDR2 is LQKENI. Trimming took 2 bases from V and 6 from J, leaving 10 bases between them. Using immunoSEQ multiplex PCR, the repertoire was profiled, and TCRdb retains in-frame clones only, with some absent. Among tens of thousands of clones, about three quarters were seen once, and the ten largest hold less than 25%. This clone has a single count. The antigen is undetermined. The chain is built from TRBV18 and TRBJ1-4, with D unresolved. This TCR was sampled from an adult with an advanced solid tumor such as melanoma, head and neck, liver or kidney cancer. Source: CD4+ or CD8+ T cells sorted from blood, taken in a trial of the OX40 agonist ivuxolimab. Here the CDR3 DNA reads TGTGCCAGCTCACCAAGGTCCGGAGATGAAAAACTGTTTTTT. Translated, it gives CASSPRSGDEKLFF.